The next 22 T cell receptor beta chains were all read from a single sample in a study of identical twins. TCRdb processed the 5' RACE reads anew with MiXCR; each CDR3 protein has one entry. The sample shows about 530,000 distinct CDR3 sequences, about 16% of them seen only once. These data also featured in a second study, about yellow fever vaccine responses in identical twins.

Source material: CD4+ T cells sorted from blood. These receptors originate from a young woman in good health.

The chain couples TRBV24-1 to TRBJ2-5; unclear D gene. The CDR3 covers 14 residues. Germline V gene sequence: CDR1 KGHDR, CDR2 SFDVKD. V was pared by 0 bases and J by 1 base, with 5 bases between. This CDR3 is CATSDLSSQETQYF. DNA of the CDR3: TGTGCCACCAGTGATTTGTCCAGCCAAGAGACCCAGTACTTC.

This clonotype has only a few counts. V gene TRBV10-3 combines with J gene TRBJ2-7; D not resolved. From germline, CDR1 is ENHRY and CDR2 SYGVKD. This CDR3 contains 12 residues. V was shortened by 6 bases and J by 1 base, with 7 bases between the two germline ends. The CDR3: CAISLYSYEQYF. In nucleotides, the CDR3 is TGTGCCATCAGCCTTTATTCCTACGAGCAGTACTTC.

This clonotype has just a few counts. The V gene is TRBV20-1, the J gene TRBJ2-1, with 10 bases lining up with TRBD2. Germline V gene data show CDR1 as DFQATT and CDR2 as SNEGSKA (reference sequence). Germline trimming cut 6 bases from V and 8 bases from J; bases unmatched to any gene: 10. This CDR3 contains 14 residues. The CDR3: CSAVSGRERDEQFF. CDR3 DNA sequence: TGCAGTGCGGTGAGCGGGAGGGAAAGAGATGAGCAGTTCTTC.

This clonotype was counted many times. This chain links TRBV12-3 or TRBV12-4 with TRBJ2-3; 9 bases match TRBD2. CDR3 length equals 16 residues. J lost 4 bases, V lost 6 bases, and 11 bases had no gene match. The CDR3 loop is CASSKPSGGIADTQYF. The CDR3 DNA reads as TGTGCCAGCAGCAAACCCAGCGGGGGGATCGCAGATACGCAGTATTTT.

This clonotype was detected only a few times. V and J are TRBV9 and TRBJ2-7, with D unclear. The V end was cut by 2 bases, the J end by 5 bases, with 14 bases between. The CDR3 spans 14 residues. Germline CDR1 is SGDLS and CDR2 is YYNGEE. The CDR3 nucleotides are TGTGCCAGCAGCGTTGGGGTCTTGGCCAACGAGCAGTACTTC. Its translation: CASSVGVLANEQYF.

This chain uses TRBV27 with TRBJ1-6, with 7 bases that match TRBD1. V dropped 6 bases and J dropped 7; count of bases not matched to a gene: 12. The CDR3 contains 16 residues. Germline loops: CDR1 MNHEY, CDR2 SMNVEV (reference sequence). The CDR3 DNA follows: TGTGCCAGCAGCAACTTATTACGGGACAGCAATTCACCCCTCCACTTT. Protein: CASSNLLRDSNSPLHF.

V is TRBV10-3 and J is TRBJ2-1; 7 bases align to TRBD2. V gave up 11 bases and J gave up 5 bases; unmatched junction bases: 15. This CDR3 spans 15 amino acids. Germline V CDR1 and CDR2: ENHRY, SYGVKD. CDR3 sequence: CAVGPFSGVHNEQFF. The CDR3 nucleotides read TGTGCCGTTGGACCCTTCAGCGGGGTACACAATGAGCAGTTCTTC.

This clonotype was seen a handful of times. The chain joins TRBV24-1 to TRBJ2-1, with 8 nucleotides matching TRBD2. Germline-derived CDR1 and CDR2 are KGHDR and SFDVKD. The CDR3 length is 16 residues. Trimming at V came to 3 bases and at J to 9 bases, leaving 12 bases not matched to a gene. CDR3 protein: CATSDASGTSHPEQFF. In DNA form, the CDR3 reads TGTGCCACCAGTGATGCATCCGGGACTAGTCATCCTGAGCAGTTCTTC.

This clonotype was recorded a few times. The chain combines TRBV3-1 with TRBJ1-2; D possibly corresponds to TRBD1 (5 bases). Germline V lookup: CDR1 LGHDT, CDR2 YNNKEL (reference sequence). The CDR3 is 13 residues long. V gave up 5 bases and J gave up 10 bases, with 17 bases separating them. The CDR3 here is CASSEREGGAYTF. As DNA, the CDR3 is TGTGCCAGCAGCGAAAGGGAGGGAGGGGCCTACACCTTC. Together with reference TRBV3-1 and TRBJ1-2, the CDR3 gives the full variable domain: DTAVSQTPKYLVTQMGNDKSIKCEQNLGHDTMYWYKQDSKKFLKIMFSYNNKELIINETVPNRFSPKSPDKAHLNLHINSLELGDSAVYFCASSEREGGAYTFGSGTRLTVV.

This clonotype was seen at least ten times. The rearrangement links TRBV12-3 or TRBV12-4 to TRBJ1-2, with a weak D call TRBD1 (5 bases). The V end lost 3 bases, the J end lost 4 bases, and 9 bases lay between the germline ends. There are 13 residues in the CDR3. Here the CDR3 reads CASSFTGSYGYTF. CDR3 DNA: TGTGCCAGCAGTTTCACAGGATCCTATGGCTACACCTTC.

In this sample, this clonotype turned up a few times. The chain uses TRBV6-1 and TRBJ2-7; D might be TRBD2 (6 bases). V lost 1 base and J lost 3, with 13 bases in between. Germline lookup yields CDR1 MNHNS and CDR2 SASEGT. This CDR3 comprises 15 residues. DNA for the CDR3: TGTGCCAGCAGTGAAGGAGGAGGGACCCACTACGAGCAGTACTTC. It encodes CASSEGGGTHYEQYF.

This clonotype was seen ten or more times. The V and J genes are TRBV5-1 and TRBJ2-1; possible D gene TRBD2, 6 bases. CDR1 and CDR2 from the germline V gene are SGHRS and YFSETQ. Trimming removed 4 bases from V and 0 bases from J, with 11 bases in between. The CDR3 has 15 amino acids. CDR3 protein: CASSAGGISYNEQFF. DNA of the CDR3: TGCGCCAGCAGCGCTGGGGGGATCTCCTACAATGAGCAGTTCTTC.

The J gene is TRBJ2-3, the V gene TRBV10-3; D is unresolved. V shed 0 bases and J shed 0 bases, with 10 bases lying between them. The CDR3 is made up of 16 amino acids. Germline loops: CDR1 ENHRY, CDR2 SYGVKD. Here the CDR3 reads CAISESVRPSTDTQYF. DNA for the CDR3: TGTGCCATCAGTGAGTCCGTCCGACCTAGCACAGATACGCAGTATTTT.

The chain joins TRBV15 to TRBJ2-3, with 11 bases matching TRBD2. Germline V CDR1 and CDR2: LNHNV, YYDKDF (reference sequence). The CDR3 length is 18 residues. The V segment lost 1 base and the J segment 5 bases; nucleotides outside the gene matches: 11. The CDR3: CATSRGIQLAGAEDTQYF. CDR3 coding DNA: TGTGCCACCAGCAGAGGCATCCAACTAGCGGGAGCGGAAGATACGCAGTATTTT.

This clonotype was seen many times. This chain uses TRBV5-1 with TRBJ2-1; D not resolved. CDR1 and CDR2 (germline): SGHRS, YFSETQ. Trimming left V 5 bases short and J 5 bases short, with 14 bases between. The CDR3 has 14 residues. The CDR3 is CASSLLSGDNEQFF. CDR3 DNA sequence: TGCGCCAGCAGTTTGCTCAGTGGGGACAATGAGCAGTTCTTC.

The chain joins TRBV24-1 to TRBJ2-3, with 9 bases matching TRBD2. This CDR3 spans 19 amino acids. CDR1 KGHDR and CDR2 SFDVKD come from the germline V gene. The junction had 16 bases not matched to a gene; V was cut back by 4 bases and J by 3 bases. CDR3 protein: CATSDWSAGGPISTDTQYF. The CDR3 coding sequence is TGTGCCACCAGTGACTGGAGTGCGGGAGGGCCTATATCGACAGATACGCAGTATTTT.

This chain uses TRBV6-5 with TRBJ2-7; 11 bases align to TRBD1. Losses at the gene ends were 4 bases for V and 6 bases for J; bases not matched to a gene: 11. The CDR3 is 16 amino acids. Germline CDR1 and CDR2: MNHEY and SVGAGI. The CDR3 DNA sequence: TGTGCCAGCAGTTCAGGCACGGGACAGGGGGTGACCGAGCAGTACTTC. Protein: CASSSGTGQGVTEQYF.

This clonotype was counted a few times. The CDR3 region is CATSDWSGSGGELFF. CDR3 in DNA: TGTGCCACCAGTGATTGGTCCGGGAGTGGCGGGGAGCTGTTTTTT. J is TRBJ2-2 and V is TRBV24-1, with a weak D call TRBD2 (6 bases). Deletions cut 2 bases from V and 7 bases from J, with 13 bases between. The V gene's germline CDR1 is KGHDR and CDR2 SFDVKD. The CDR3 covers 15 residues.

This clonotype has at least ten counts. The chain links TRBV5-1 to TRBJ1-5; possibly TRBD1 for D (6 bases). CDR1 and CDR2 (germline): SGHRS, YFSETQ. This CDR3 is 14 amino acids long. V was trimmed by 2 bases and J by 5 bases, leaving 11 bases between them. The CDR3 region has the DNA TGCGCCAGCAGCTTAAGAGGGGGGGATCAGCCCCAGCATTTT. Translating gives CASSLRGGDQPQHF.

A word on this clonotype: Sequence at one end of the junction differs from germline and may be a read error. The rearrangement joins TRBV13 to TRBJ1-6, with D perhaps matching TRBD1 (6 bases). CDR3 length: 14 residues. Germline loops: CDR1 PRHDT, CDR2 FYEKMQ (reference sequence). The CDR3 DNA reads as TGTGCCAGCAGCCTAGGACAGTCAAAGTCACCCCTCCACTTT. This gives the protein CASSLGQSKSPLHF.

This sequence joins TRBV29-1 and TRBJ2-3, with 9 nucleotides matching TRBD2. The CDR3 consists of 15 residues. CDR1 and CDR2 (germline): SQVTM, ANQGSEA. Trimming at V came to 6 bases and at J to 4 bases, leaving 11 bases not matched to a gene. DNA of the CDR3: TGCAGCGTGGGGAGACTAGCGGCGGTCCCAGATACGCAGTATTTT. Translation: CSVGRLAAVPDTQYF.

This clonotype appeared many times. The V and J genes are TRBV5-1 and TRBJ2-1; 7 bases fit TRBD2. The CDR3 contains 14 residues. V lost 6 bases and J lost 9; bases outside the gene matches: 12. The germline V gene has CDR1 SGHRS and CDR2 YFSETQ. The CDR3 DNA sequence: TGCGCCAGCATCCAGACGGGGGGATTCTCTGAGCAGTTCTTC. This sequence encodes CASIQTGGFSEQFF.